The 32 T cell receptor beta chains in this list originate from one sample, sequenced in a study of cytomegalovirus exposure and HLA in healthy donors. It was with 60 Vbeta and 13 Jbeta primers that the PCR ran. Clones were sequenced by immunoSEQ multiplex PCR, and TCRdb holds only the in-frame ones, with some missing. The top ten clones hold 1.4% of a sample with about 150,000 clones, about 78% of them seen once. Sequences were obtained from PBMCs. Receptors originate from a male donor in good health and CMV-seronegative.

This chain joins TRBV14 and TRBJ2-5; 11 nucleotides align to TRBD2. Germline CDR1 and CDR2: SGHDN and FVKESK. The V and J ends lost 0 bases and 4 bases, in that order; junction bases with no gene match: 7. CDR3 length equals 17 residues. DNA for the CDR3: TGTGCCAGCAGCCAAGAACTAGCGGGAGTTTCTCGAGAGACCCAGTACTTC. It specifies CASSQELAGVSRETQYF.

The chain employs TRBV11-3 and TRBJ2-1; D is undetermined. Trimming took off 7 bases at V and 5 bases at J, with 18 bases between the two ends. There are 15 residues in the CDR3. Germline CDR1 and CDR2: SGHNT and YENEEA. The DNA of the CDR3 is TGTGCCAGCACTCTTGTGTTTTTCCGGGACAATGAGCAGTTCTTC. Translating gives CASTLVFFRDNEQFF.

J is TRBJ2-1 and V is TRBV28; 7 bases match TRBD1. This CDR3 has 14 residues. The ends lost 6 bases at V and 6 bases at J; junction bases unmatched: 8. Germline V gene data show CDR1 as MDHEN and CDR2 as SYDVKM. The CDR3 DNA reads as TGTGCCAGCAGGGGACCGGGACAGAGCAATGAGCAGTTCTTC. It encodes CASRGPGQSNEQFF.

The chain recombines TRBV6-6 with TRBJ2-5; D possibly corresponds to TRBD2 (5 bases). Germline CDR1 reads MNHNY; CDR2 reads SVGAGI (reference sequence). Trimming took 0 bases from V and 0 from J, leaving 8 bases between them. There are 15 residues in the CDR3. As DNA, the CDR3 is TGTGCCAGCAGTTACTCGAGGGTCAACCAAGAGACCCAGTACTTC. Amino acid sequence: CASSYSRVNQETQYF.

This clone appeared once. The gene calls are TRBV5-1 and TRBJ2-7; 7 positions match TRBD2. With 0 bases clipped from V and 1 base from J, the junction kept 7 bases outside the gene matches. In germline, CDR1 is SGHRS, CDR2 YFSETQ. The CDR3 is made up of 16 amino acids. In nucleotides, the CDR3 is TGCGCCAGCAGCTTGGCGCGGGCTAGCGGATCCTACGAGCAGTACTTC. Translating it yields CASSLARASGSYEQYF.

The V gene is TRBV5-6, the J gene TRBJ2-2, with 10 nucleotides matching TRBD1. This CDR3 spans 17 amino acids. With V trimmed by 2 bases and J by 1 base, 5 bases remained unmatched. The germline V gene encodes CDR1 SGHDT and CDR2 YYEEEE. The CDR3 loop is CASSFPGTGVNTGELFF. The CDR3 coding sequence is TGTGCCAGCAGCTTCCCCGGGACAGGGGTGAACACCGGGGAGCTGTTTTTT.

The chain is built from TRBV4-1 and TRBJ1-5; tentative D call: TRBD1 (5 bases). The V end lost 1 base, the J end lost 1 base, and 20 bases lay between the germline ends. This CDR3 contains 19 residues. The germline V gene has CDR1 MGHRA and CDR2 YSYEKL. The CDR3 coding sequence is TGCGCCAGCAGCCAAGCTAACCCAGGGTTCGGGTTGAGCAATCAGCCCCAGCATTTT. This sequence encodes CASSQANPGFGLSNQPQHF.

The chain joins TRBV11-1 to TRBJ2-7; the match to TRBD2 covers 10 bases. CDR1 and CDR2 (germline): SGHAT, FQDESV (reference sequence). Trimming removed 2 bases from V and 3 bases from J; junction bases left unmatched: 7. The CDR3 loop spans 16 amino acids. CDR3 residues: CASSLTVLAGVYEQYF. The CDR3 DNA reads as TGTGCCAGCAGCTTAACCGTCCTAGCGGGAGTCTACGAGCAGTACTTC.

This rearrangement joins TRBV28 to TRBJ1-4; tentatively, D is TRBD1 (6 bases). From germline, CDR1 is MDHEN and CDR2 SYDVKM. Trimming pared 6 bases from V and 7 bases from J, leaving 15 bases between. The CDR3 runs 14 residues. This CDR3 reads CASRPTGSGEKLFF. DNA for the CDR3: TGTGCCAGCAGGCCCACAGGGTCGGGTGAAAAACTGTTTTTT.

The chain uses TRBV6-1 and TRBJ2-7, with a tentative D call TRBD1 (6 bases). Trimming cost V 2 bases and J 4 bases, with 12 bases left between them. Looked up from germline, CDR1 is MNHNS and CDR2 is SASEGT. The CDR3 runs to 14 residues. The CDR3 loop reads CASSESLRGYEQYF. CDR3 coding DNA: TGTGCCAGCAGTGAATCTTTGAGGGGGTACGAGCAGTACTTC.

This clone has just one count. V and J are TRBV6-1 and TRBJ2-1; 7 nucleotides match TRBD1. Germline V lookup: CDR1 MNHNS, CDR2 SASEGT. V was pared by 3 bases and J by 3 bases, with 5 bases of the junction left unmatched. The CDR3 length is 15 residues. CDR3 in DNA: TGTGCCAGCAGTGATGAGGGGACAGACTACAATGAGCAGTTCTTC. It encodes CASSDEGTDYNEQFF.

The rearrangement links TRBV4-2 to TRBJ2-1; possible D gene TRBD2, 5 bases. The V end was cut by 0 bases, the J end by 9 bases, with 15 bases between. Germline V gene data show CDR1 as LGHNA and CDR2 as YNFKEQ. CDR3 length: 15 residues. Here the CDR3 reads CASSQELDTLGEQFF. For the CDR3, the DNA is TGTGCCAGCAGCCAAGAACTAGACACCCTCGGTGAGCAGTTCTTC.

In this sample, this clone turned up a few times. The V gene is TRBV4-3, the J gene TRBJ2-5; unclear D gene. The CDR3 runs to 17 residues. Per germline, CDR1 LGHNA and CDR2 YSLEER. V lost 0 bases, J lost 0 bases, and 14 bases lay in between. CDR3 residues: CASSQDLGISYQETQYF. In DNA, the CDR3 is TGCGCCAGCAGCCAAGATCTGGGCATCTCTTACCAAGAGACCCAGTACTTC.

This clone showed up just a few times. The chain has TRBV9 and TRBJ2-7; 15 nucleotides line up with TRBD2. From germline, CDR1 is SGDLS and CDR2 YYNGEE. This CDR3 is built from 15 residues. Germline trimming cut 4 bases from V and 6 bases from J; bases unmatched to any gene: 5. CDR3 protein: CASSSGLAGGGEQYF. The CDR3 DNA reads TGTGCCAGCAGCTCCGGACTAGCGGGAGGGGGCGAGCAGTACTTC.

The chain recombines TRBV7-2 with TRBJ2-5; TRBD1 aligns across 11 bases. The ends lost 1 base at V and 2 bases at J; junction bases unmatched: 3. Germline lookup yields CDR1 SGHTA and CDR2 FQGNSA. The CDR3 sequence is 16 residues long. CDR3: CASSLDGTGGQETQYF. CDR3 in DNA: TGTGCCAGCAGCTTAGACGGGACAGGGGGACAAGAGACCCAGTACTTC.

V is TRBV6-6 and J is TRBJ1-2; possibly TRBD1 for D (5 bases). Germline-derived CDR1 and CDR2 are MNHNY and SVGAGI (reference sequence). The CDR3 is 15 amino acids. Trimming shortened V by 4 bases and J by 2 bases, and 14 bases separated the two germline ends. The CDR3 sequence: CASSSSGHINYGYTF. CDR3 coding DNA: TGTGCCAGCAGTTCCTCCGGACATATCAACTATGGCTACACCTTC.

The chain couples TRBV10-3 to TRBJ2-7; D perhaps matches TRBD1 (6 bases). The CDR3 is 13 amino acids. CDR1 is ENHRY, CDR2 SYGVKD, per germline. Trimming removed 4 bases at V and 5 bases at J, with 12 bases between. CDR3 nucleotide sequence: TGTGCCATCAGTGTTTCCCAGGGGAACGAGCAGTACTTC. It encodes CAISVSQGNEQYF.

J is TRBJ2-7 and V is TRBV7-9; a possible D gene is TRBD1 (6 bases). Trimming cost V 0 bases and J 9 bases, with 9 bases left between them. CDR1 and CDR2 from the germline V gene are SEHNR and FQNEAQ (reference sequence). The CDR3 length is 12 residues. CDR3 in DNA: TGTGCCAGCAGCTTAGCGAAACAGGGGCAGTACTTC. Its translation is CASSLAKQGQYF.

This clone was seen once. In nucleotides, the CDR3 is TGTGCCAGCACCCCTTGGGTAGCGGGAGAAAGAGAGCAGTACTTC. It specifies CASTPWVAGEREQYF. The chain combines TRBV28 with TRBJ2-7; 9 bases are a match to TRBD2. The germline V gene has CDR1 MDHEN and CDR2 SYDVKM. The ends lost 7 bases at V and 7 bases at J; junction bases unmatched: 14. The CDR3 is made up of 15 amino acids.

This chain links TRBV6-1 with TRBJ1-1; D may be TRBD1 (5 bases). The CDR3 covers 13 residues. V lost 2 bases and J 11 bases, leaving 15 bases between the germline ends. The germline V gene encodes CDR1 MNHNS and CDR2 SASEGT. CDR3 bases: TGTGCCAGCAGTGAAAATCAGGGCAGCAGGGCTTTCTTT. Its translation is CASSENQGSRAFF.

The V gene is TRBV5-6, the J gene TRBJ2-3; 7 bases fit TRBD2. CDR1 and CDR2 from the germline V gene are SGHDT and YYEEEE. CDR3 length: 15 amino acids. After removal of 4 bases from V and 3 bases from J, the junction contained 8 bases not matched to a gene. The DNA for the CDR3 is TGTGCCAGCAGCCGTGTTGAGCGGGAAACAGATACGCAGTATTTT. It specifies CASSRVERETDTQYF.

CDR3 residues: CASSTGLAGPSYNEQFF. CDR3 coding DNA: TGCGCCAGCAGCACCGGACTAGCGGGTCCCTCCTACAATGAGCAGTTCTTC. The chain has TRBV5-1 and TRBJ2-1, with TRBD2 identical over 11 bases. Germline CDR1 SGHRS, CDR2 YFSETQ. There are 17 residues in the CDR3. After removal of 4 bases from V and 0 bases from J, the junction contained 6 bases not matched to a gene.

This chain joins TRBV5-1 and TRBJ1-6; 7 nucleotides align to TRBD1. V lost 3 bases to trimming and J lost 8 bases; unmatched junction nucleotides: 8. Looked up from germline, CDR1 is SGHRS and CDR2 is YFSETQ. The CDR3 is made up of 15 amino acids. The CDR3 spells CASSSRGTAYSPLHF. The CDR3 nucleotides are TGCGCCAGCAGCTCGCGCGGGACAGCCTATTCACCCCTCCACTTT.

The V call is TRBV27, the J call TRBJ2-7; 9 bases align to TRBD1. With 4 bases clipped from V and 6 bases from J, the junction kept 7 bases outside the gene matches. The CDR3 contains 14 residues. From germline, CDR1 is MNHEY and CDR2 SMNVEV (reference sequence). Here the CDR3 DNA reads TGTGCCAGCAGTTCCGGGACAGGGCTGGGCGAGCAGTACTTC. Protein: CASSSGTGLGEQYF.

This chain joins TRBV6-6 and TRBJ1-6; weak D call: TRBD1 (5 bases). The V end lost 2 bases, the J end lost 8 bases, and 13 bases lay between the germline ends. The CDR3 contains 15 residues. The germline CDR1 and CDR2 sequences are MNHNY and SVGAGI (reference sequence). The CDR3 loop is CASSYVAGRDSPLHF. The CDR3, as DNA: TGTGCCAGCAGTTACGTGGCCGGCAGGGATTCACCCCTCCACTTT.

The chain joins TRBV7-2 to TRBJ2-1, with D perhaps matching TRBD2 (6 bases). This CDR3 comprises 15 residues. Germline CDR1 is SGHTA and CDR2 is FQGNSA. The V end was cut by 5 bases, the J end by 0 bases, with 11 bases between. The CDR3 region has the DNA TGTGCCAGCAGCGAGGACTATAGCTCCTACAATGAGCAGTTCTTC. Translated: CASSEDYSSYNEQFF.

In this sample, this clone turned up a few times. The V and J genes are TRBV7-2 and TRBJ2-1; 10 nucleotides line up with TRBD2. The CDR3 covers 16 residues. Per germline, CDR1 SGHTA and CDR2 FQGNSA. V was clipped by 2 bases and J by 8 bases; unmatched bases: 9. The CDR3 DNA reads as TGTGCCAGCAGCTTATTATTGGCTAGCGGGGGCTATGAGCAGTTCTTC. Its protein product is CASSLLLASGGYEQFF.

V is TRBV11-3 and J is TRBJ2-2, with 15 positions matching TRBD2. The germline V gene has CDR1 SGHNT and CDR2 YENEEA. The CDR3 covers 16 residues. The V gene end was trimmed by 5 bases and the J gene end by 7 bases; junction bases not matched to a gene: 5. CDR3 in DNA: TGTGCCAGCAGCCGTGGGACTAGCGGGGGGAGCGGGGAGCTGTTTTTT. It is translated as CASSRGTSGGSGELFF. Drawing the rest from reference TRBV11-3 and TRBJ2-2, the complete variable domain is EAGVVQSPRYKIIEKKQPVAFWCNPISGHNTLYWYLQNLGQGPELLIRYENEEAVDDSQLPKDRFSAERLKGVDSTLKIQPAELGDSAVYLCASSRGTSGGSGELFFGEGSRLTVL.

The chain joins TRBV7-3 to TRBJ2-7; perhaps TRBD2 as D (6 bases). This CDR3 has 15 amino acids. V lost 2 bases, J lost 4 bases, and 15 bases lay in between. Germline lookup yields CDR1 SGHTA and CDR2 FQGTGA. The CDR3 DNA reads TGTGCCAGCAGCTTACCCAGGCGGGATGGGTACGAGCAGTACTTC. It is translated as CASSLPRRDGYEQYF.

The J gene is TRBJ1-6, the V gene TRBV18; D might be TRBD1 (6 bases). CDR3 length: 15 residues. Trimming cost V 3 bases and J 9 bases, with 15 bases left between them. Germline CDR1 KGHSH, CDR2 LQKENI. Written as DNA, the CDR3 is TGTGCCAGCTCACCCGGACAGACTAATAGTTCACCCCTCCACTTT. As protein: CASSPGQTNSSPLHF.

This clone was counted between two and nine times. The rearrangement links TRBV7-6 to TRBJ2-5; the match to TRBD2 covers 11 bases. Germline trimming cut 2 bases from V and 5 bases from J; bases unmatched to any gene: 10. The CDR3 runs 17 residues. Per germline, CDR1 SGHVS and CDR2 FNYEAQ. The CDR3 DNA is TGTGCCAGCAGCTTAAGCCCTACTAGCGGGGGTGGGGAGACCCAGTACTTC. It codes for CASSLSPTSGGGETQYF.

V and J are TRBV4-3 and TRBJ2-2; the D gene is possibly TRBD2 (7 bases). Germline lookup yields CDR1 LGHNA and CDR2 YSLEER. V was clipped by 3 bases and J by 4 bases, with 18 bases between them. This CDR3 comprises 17 residues. The CDR3 coding sequence is TGCGCCAGCAGCCATTCTATAGCAGGGGAGGGCACCGGGGAGCTGTTTTTT. This encodes CASSHSIAGEGTGELFF.